This T cell receptor beta chain was recorded in a study of cytotoxic CD8 clonotypes in ibrutinib-treated CLL. Study context: The average sample held roughly 250,000 productive templates and 75,000 to 100,000 productive rearrangements.

The CDR3 is 14 residues long. CDR1 and CDR2 (germline): MDHEN, SYDVKM. Trimming stripped 3 bases from V and 6 bases from J, with 12 bases between. Here immunoSEQ multiplex PCR was the method, and the copy in TCRdb shows in-frame clones only, minus some. The sample shows some 76,000 clones, around four fifths of them seen only once. PBMCs were cryopreserved, and roughly 1.9 micrograms of genomic DNA from them went into TCR beta libraries. The sample holds one count of this clone. The sequencing used PBMCs, collected after 24 months of ibrutinib treatment. The TCR comes from a human donor with chronic lymphocytic leukemia. The genes are TRBV28 and TRBJ1-3; weak D call: TRBD1 (6 bases). CDR3 bases: TGTGCCAGCAGTTTGGATAGGGGGGAAAACACCATATATTTT. Its protein product is CASSLDRGENTIYF. The complete variable domain, with remaining parts taken from reference TRBV28 and TRBJ1-3, reads DVKVTQSSRYLVKRTGEKVFLECVQDMDHENMFWYRQDPGLGLRLIYFSYDVKMKEKGDIPEGYSVSREKKERFSLILESASTNQTSMYLCASSLDRGENTIYFGEGSWLTVV.